The 22 T cell receptor beta chains listed next were all sequenced from one sample in a study of blood T cells in healthy people across ages. Next came a second PCR, run for about 6 to 11 cycles, which used a sample-barcoded 5' primer along with a J-beta primer mix. Using its own MiXCR run on the 5' RACE reads, TCRdb lists one record per CDR3 protein. The sample carries hundreds of thousands of distinct CDR3 sequences, around 50% recorded once. Sequenced sample: blood. These receptors all come from a man aged 35-49 years in good health.

V usage is TRBV7-3 and J usage is TRBJ2-7, with a possible D match to TRBD2 (7 bases). Near its end, the DNA agrees better with TRBJ2-5, so the J call may be wrong. Looked up from germline, CDR1 is SGHTA and CDR2 is FQGTGA. The CDR3 length is 15 residues. The CDR3 loop is CASSLGMGGRETQYF. CDR3 coding DNA: TGTGCCAGCAGCTTAGGGATGGGGGGGCGAGAGACCCAGTACTTC.

This clonotype was seen more than once but under ten times. The J gene is TRBJ1-2, the V gene TRBV4-2; D may be TRBD1 (5 bases). V was pared by 3 bases and J by 5 bases, with 19 bases between. Germline V CDR1 and CDR2: LGHNA, YNFKEQ. The CDR3 runs 16 residues. The CDR3: CASSQETGTGLYGYTF. In nucleotides, the CDR3 is TGTGCCAGCAGCCAGGAGACCGGGACTGGATTATATGGCTACACCTTC.

J is TRBJ1-2 and V is TRBV12-3 or TRBV12-4; TRBD1 might be the D (5 bases). Deletions cut 6 bases from V and 7 bases from J, with 12 bases between. The length of the CDR3 is 12 residues. CDR3 sequence reads: CASSQTRGGYTF. The CDR3 DNA is TGTGCCAGCAGCCAAACTAGGGGTGGCTACACCTTC.

This clonotype was seen many times. This sequence joins TRBV7-9 and TRBJ2-7; 10 bases match TRBD2. The trim removed 1 base at V and 4 bases at J, leaving 4 bases unmatched. This CDR3 is 15 amino acids long. The germline gives CDR1 SEHNR, CDR2 FQNEAQ (reference sequence). CDR3 sequence (DNA): TGTGCCAGCAGCTTAGTGAGCGGGAGGGCTTACGAGCAGTACTTC. Protein sequence: CASSLVSGRAYEQYF.

The rearrangement joins TRBV20-1 to TRBJ2-5; 7 positions agree with TRBD1. The germline V gene has CDR1 DFQATT and CDR2 SNEGSKA (reference sequence). The CDR3 contains 15 residues. With 0 bases clipped from V and 5 bases from J, the junction kept 9 bases outside the gene matches. The CDR3 spells CSARDQAGGIETQYF. The CDR3 bases are TGCAGTGCTAGAGATCAGGCAGGGGGAATTGAGACCCAGTACTTC.

In this sample, this clonotype turned up a few times. The chain recombines TRBV6-2 or TRBV6-3 with TRBJ2-1; D not certain. Trimming left V 2 bases short and J 6 bases short, with 14 bases between. CDR1 is MNHEY and CDR2 is SVGEGT in the germline V gene. The CDR3 is 15 amino acids. CDR3 in DNA: TGTGCCAGCAGTTACAAGATAACGGTCGGCAATGAGCAGTTCTTC. Encoded protein: CASSYKITVGNEQFF.

V is TRBV12-3 or TRBV12-4 and J is TRBJ2-1; D gene uncertain. The CDR3 runs 12 residues. Trimming took off 6 bases at V and 3 bases at J, with 6 bases between the two ends. CDR3 sequence reads: CASSALYNEQFF. For the CDR3, the DNA is TGTGCCAGCAGCGCCCTCTACAATGAGCAGTTCTTC.

In its sample, this clonotype was seen a few times. The chain employs TRBV20-1 and TRBJ1-5, with D maybe TRBD1 (5 bases). The CDR3 totals 15 residues. V was clipped by 3 bases and J by 4 bases, with 16 bases between them. CDR1 DFQATT and CDR2 SNEGSKA come from the germline V gene (reference sequence). The CDR3 loop is CSASPGGGDNQPQHF. As DNA, the CDR3 is TGCAGTGCTAGTCCCGGGGGAGGGGATAATCAGCCCCAGCATTTT.

This clonotype turned up a few times. This chain uses TRBV5-1 with TRBJ2-1; 9 bases fit TRBD2. Germline V CDR1 and CDR2: SGHRS, YFSETQ. V lost 2 bases to trimming and J lost 6 bases; unmatched junction nucleotides: 12. This CDR3 is built from 17 residues. CDR3 residues: CASSLSSGTQIINEQFF. The CDR3 region has the DNA TGCGCCAGCAGCTTATCTAGCGGGACCCAAATCATCAATGAGCAGTTCTTC.

Comment on this clonotype: This sequence may be a read error, since a much larger clone differs from it by one base. This chain connects TRBV4-1 to TRBJ2-1; no clear D gene. The CDR3 consists of 14 residues. Germline V gene lookup returns CDR1 MGHRA and CDR2 YSYEKL. The CDR3 nucleotides read TGCGCCGGCAGCCAAGTAAACAGAATGGGTGAGCAGTTCTTC. This encodes CAGSQVNRMGEQFF.

This clonotype has just a few counts. The V and J genes are TRBV10-3 and TRBJ2-2, with D uncertain. Trimming shortened V by 0 bases and J by 0 bases, and 8 bases separated the two germline ends. CDR3 length: 16 residues. Germline V gene lookup returns CDR1 ENHRY and CDR2 SYGVKD. CDR3 sequence (DNA): TGTGCCATCAGTGAGTCAGCTGCCGCGAACACCGGGGAGCTGTTTTTT. This sequence encodes CAISESAAANTGELFF.

This clonotype was seen only a few times. The V gene is TRBV5-1, the J gene TRBJ2-7; 9 bases map to TRBD1. The CDR3 length is 15 residues. V gave up 5 bases and J gave up 1 base; unmatched junction bases: 7. CDR1 and CDR2 from the germline V gene are SGHRS and YFSETQ. The CDR3 coding sequence is TGCGCCAGCAGATTTACCGGGACAGGGTCCTACGAGCAGTACTTC. Translated, it gives CASRFTGTGSYEQYF.

The chain is built from TRBV6-5 and TRBJ2-7, with 7 positions matching TRBD1. CDR1 and CDR2 (germline): MNHEY, SVGAGI. CDR3 size: 11 residues. CDR3 DNA: TGTCGAGTCGGGACAGCCACCGAGCAGTACTTC. This translates into CRVGTATEQYF.

This clonotype was seen a handful of times. This sequence joins TRBV9 and TRBJ1-2, with 7 positions matching TRBD1. This CDR3 has 13 residues. V shed 3 bases and J 4 bases; nucleotides not matched to a gene: 3. CDR1 and CDR2 from the germline V gene are SGDLS and YYNGEE. The CDR3 bases are TGTGCCAGCAGCGCGGACAGGAGCTATGGCTACACCTTC. It yields the protein CASSADRSYGYTF. The whole variable domain, remainder taken from reference TRBV9 and TRBJ1-2, is DSGVTQTPKHLITATGQRVTLRCSPRSGDLSVYWYQQSLDQGLQFLIQYYNGEERAKGNILERFSAQQFPDLHSELNLSSLELGDSALYFCASSADRSYGYTFGSGTRLTVV.

The table lists this clonotype with a count of one. The rearrangement links TRBV12-3 or TRBV12-4 to TRBJ1-2; D possibly corresponds to TRBD1 (5 bases). Trimming removed 7 bases at V and 5 bases at J, with 14 bases between. The CDR3 totals 13 residues. CDR3 amino acids: CASTLRGRYGYTF. CDR3 nucleotide sequence: TGTGCCAGCACCTTGCGGGGGAGGTATGGCTACACCTTC.

The rearrangement joins TRBV7-3 to TRBJ2-7; TRBD1 agrees at 9 bases. V lost 8 bases to trimming and J lost 7 bases; unmatched junction nucleotides: 9. CDR1 and CDR2 (germline): SGHTA, FQGTGA. The CDR3 consists of 13 residues. CDR3 DNA: TGTGCCAGCGGACAGGGGACCTACAATGAGCAGTACTTC. Translation gives CASGQGTYNEQYF.

The DNA for the CDR3 is TGTGCCAGCAGTTTGGTTGGGGTGGGCACTGAAGCTTTCTTT. Translated: CASSLVGVGTEAFF. The chain couples TRBV12-3 or TRBV12-4 to TRBJ1-1; unclear D gene. CDR3 length equals 14 residues. V was cut by 3 bases and J by 4 bases, with 12 bases left in between.

The genes are TRBV6-6 and TRBJ2-1; D assignment may be TRBD1 or TRBD2 (6 bases each). The CDR3 contains 14 residues. Trimming took off 5 bases at V and 5 bases at J, with 13 bases between the two ends. CDR1 is MNHNY, CDR2 SVGAGI, per germline (reference sequence). CDR3 sequence reads: CASSLHGGHNEQFF. DNA of the CDR3: TGTGCCAGCAGTCTCCATGGGGGGCACAATGAGCAGTTCTTC.

Here the CDR3 reads CASSFIWGGTEAFF. CDR3 nucleotide sequence: TGTGCCAGCAGCTTTATCTGGGGGGGCACTGAAGCTTTCTTT. The J gene is TRBJ1-1, the V gene TRBV11-2; possibly TRBD1 for D (5 bases). Per germline, CDR1 SGHAT and CDR2 FQNNGV. V was trimmed by 3 bases and J by 4 bases, leaving 12 bases between them. The CDR3 length is 14 residues. The whole variable domain, remainder taken from reference TRBV11-2 and TRBJ1-1, is EAGVAQSPRYKIIEKRQSVAFWCNPISGHATLYWYQQILGQGPKLLIQFQNNGVVDDSQLPKDRFSAERLKGVDSTLKIQPAKLEDSAVYLCASSFIWGGTEAFFGQGTRLTVV.

The V call is TRBV20-1, the J call TRBJ2-1; TRBD1 matches at 8 bases. Trimming took 0 bases from V and 3 from J; bases not matched to a gene: 7. CDR1 is DFQATT, CDR2 SNEGSKA, per germline (reference sequence). CDR3 length: 16 residues. The CDR3 sequence is CSARDQKTGGYNEQFF. CDR3 nucleotide sequence: TGCAGTGCTAGAGATCAGAAAACAGGGGGCTACAATGAGCAGTTCTTC.

The chain carries TRBV4-3 and TRBJ1-4, with D possibly TRBD1 on 6 matching bases. The CDR3 sequence is 15 residues long. V lost 6 bases, J lost 8 bases, and 19 bases lay in between. Per the germline V gene, CDR1 is LGHNA and CDR2 is YSLEER. CDR3 in DNA: TGCGCCAGCAGTCAAAATCAGGGGCTTGAAGAAAAACTGTTTTTT. Amino acids: CASSQNQGLEEKLFF.

This chain joins TRBV6-5 and TRBJ2-5, with 10 bases lining up with TRBD1. With V trimmed by 0 bases and J by 4 bases, 2 bases remained unmatched. Germline-derived CDR1 and CDR2 are MNHEY and SVGAGI. The CDR3 extends over 15 amino acids. The CDR3 DNA is TGTGCCAGCAGTTACTCCCGGGACAGGGGAGAGACCCAGTACTTC. It codes for CASSYSRDRGETQYF.